This TCR beta chain is from a study of blood T cell repertoires in COVID-19. In the study overall: Specimens from acute and convalescent COVID-19 originated in the United States, Italy and Spain. The cDNA or gDNA used as material had been derived from T cells, B-cell-depleted T cells, or PBMCs.

This CDR3 is 14 amino acids long. Per the study methods: Estimates of nucleated cell counts were drawn from the amplification of reference gene primers. Using immunoSEQ multiplex PCR, the repertoire was profiled, and TCRdb retains in-frame clones only, with some absent. D and trimming were read from the DNA, whereas the V and J calls and clone size are those reported in that table. The sample lists more than 85,000 clones, 70% to 90% seen once, with approximately 4.5% in the top ten. The chain combines TRBV21-1 with TRBJ2-7; the table's D call, TRBD1, has no DNA check behind it. TRBV21-1 is shown as a pseudogene. Sequences were obtained from peripheral blood. The receptor comes from an older man with acute or convalescent COVID-19. Here the CDR3 DNA reads TGTGCCAGCAGCAAAGAGGCAGGGGACTACGAGCAGTACTTC. It translates to CASSKEAGDYEQYF.